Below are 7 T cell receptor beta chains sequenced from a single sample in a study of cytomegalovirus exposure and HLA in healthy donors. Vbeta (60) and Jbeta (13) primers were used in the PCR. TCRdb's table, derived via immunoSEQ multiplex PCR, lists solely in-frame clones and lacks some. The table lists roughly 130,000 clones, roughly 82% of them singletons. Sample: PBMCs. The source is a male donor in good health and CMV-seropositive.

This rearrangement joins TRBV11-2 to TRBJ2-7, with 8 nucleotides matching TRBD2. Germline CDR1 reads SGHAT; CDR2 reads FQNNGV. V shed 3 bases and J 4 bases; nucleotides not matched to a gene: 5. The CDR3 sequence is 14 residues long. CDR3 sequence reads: CASSFPGREYEQYF. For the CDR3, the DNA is TGTGCCAGCAGCTTCCCCGGGAGGGAGTACGAGCAGTACTTC.

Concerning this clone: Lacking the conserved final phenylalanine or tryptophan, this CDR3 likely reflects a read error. For the CDR3, the DNA is TGTGCCAGCAGTAATTACGCGGGCTCCTACGAGCAGTACCTC. Protein: CASSNYAGSYEQYL. The chain carries TRBV4-2 and TRBJ2-7; tentative D call: TRBD2 (5 bases). The CDR3 consists of 14 residues. Between the trimmed V and J ends, which lost 6 bases and 0 bases, there was a span of 12 bases. The germline V gene has CDR1 LGHNA and CDR2 YNFKEQ.

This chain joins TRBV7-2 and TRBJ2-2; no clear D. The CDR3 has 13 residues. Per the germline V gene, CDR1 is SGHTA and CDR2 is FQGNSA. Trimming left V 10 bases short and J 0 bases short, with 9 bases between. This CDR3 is CAKPLPNTGELFF. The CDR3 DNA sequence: TGTGCCAAGCCACTTCCGAACACCGGGGAGCTGTTTTTT.

The CDR3 region is CASSLQGNVYTF. CDR3 DNA sequence: TGCGCCAGCAGCCTACAGGGGAATGTCTACACCTTC. The chain has TRBV5-1 and TRBJ1-2; 7 nucleotides match TRBD1. The trim removed 4 bases at V and 10 bases at J, leaving 7 bases unmatched. The CDR3 has 12 residues. In germline, CDR1 is SGHRS, CDR2 YFSETQ.

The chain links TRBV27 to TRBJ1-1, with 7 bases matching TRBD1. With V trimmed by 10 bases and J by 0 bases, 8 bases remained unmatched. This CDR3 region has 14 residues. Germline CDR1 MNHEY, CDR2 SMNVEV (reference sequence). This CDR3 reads CAINTGALNTEAFF. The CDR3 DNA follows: TGTGCCATCAATACAGGGGCCTTGAACACTGAAGCTTTCTTT.

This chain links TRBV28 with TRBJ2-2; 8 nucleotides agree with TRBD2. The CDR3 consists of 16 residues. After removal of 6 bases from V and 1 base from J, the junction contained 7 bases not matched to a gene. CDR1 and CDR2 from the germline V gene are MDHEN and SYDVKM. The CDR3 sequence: CASRSRAGENTGELFF. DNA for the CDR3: TGTGCCAGCAGATCTAGAGCGGGAGAGAACACCGGGGAGCTGTTTTTT.

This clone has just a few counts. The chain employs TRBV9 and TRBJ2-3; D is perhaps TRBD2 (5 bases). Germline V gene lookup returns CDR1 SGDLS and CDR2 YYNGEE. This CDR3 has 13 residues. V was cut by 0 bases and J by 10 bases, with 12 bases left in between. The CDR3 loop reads CASSVASAGAQYF. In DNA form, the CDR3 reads TGTGCCAGCAGCGTAGCTTCTGCCGGGGCGCAGTATTTT. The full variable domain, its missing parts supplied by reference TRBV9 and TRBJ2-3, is DSGVTQTPKHLITATGQRVTLRCSPRSGDLSVYWYQQSLDQGLQFLIQYYNGEERAKGNILERFSAQQFPDLHSELNLSSLELGDSALYFCASSVASAGAQYFGPGTRLTVL.